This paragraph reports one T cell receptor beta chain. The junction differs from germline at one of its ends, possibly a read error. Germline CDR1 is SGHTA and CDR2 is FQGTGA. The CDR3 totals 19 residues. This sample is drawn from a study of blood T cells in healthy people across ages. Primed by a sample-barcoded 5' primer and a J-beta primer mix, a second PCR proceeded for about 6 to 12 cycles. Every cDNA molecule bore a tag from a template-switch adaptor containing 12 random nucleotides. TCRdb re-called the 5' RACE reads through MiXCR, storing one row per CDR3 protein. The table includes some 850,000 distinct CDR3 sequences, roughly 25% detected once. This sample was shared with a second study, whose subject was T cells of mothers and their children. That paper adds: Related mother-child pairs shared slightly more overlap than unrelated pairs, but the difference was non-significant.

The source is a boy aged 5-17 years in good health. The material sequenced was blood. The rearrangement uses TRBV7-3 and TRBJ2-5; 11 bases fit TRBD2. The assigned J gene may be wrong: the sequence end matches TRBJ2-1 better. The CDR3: CASNLTPSGGRAIYNEQFF. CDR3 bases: TGTGCCAGCAACTTAACGCCTAGCGGGGGGAGGGCCATCTACAATGAGCAGTTCTTC.